This T cell receptor beta chain was captured by sequencing in a study of cytomegalovirus exposure and HLA in healthy donors. Study-wide results and caveats: Most observed TCR sequences were rare, whereas some public TCRs were detected in many donors.

This clone occurred a few times. No antigen is known for it. PCR employed 60 Vbeta and 13 Jbeta primers. Clones were sequenced by immunoSEQ multiplex PCR, and TCRdb holds only the in-frame ones, with some missing. The data show around 130,000 clones, more than 60% seen once. The sample consisted of PBMCs. The sequence derives from a male donor in good health and CMV-seronegative.

The CDR3 spells CASSQQGAADTQYF. DNA for the CDR3: TGTGCCAGCAGCCAACAGGGGGCAGCAGATACGCAGTATTTT. The J gene is TRBJ2-3, the V gene TRBV5-4; TRBD1 aligns across 9 bases. The CDR3 consists of 14 residues. The V gene's germline CDR1 is SGHNT and CDR2 YYREEE (reference sequence). The trim removed 4 bases at V and 4 bases at J, leaving 4 bases unmatched.